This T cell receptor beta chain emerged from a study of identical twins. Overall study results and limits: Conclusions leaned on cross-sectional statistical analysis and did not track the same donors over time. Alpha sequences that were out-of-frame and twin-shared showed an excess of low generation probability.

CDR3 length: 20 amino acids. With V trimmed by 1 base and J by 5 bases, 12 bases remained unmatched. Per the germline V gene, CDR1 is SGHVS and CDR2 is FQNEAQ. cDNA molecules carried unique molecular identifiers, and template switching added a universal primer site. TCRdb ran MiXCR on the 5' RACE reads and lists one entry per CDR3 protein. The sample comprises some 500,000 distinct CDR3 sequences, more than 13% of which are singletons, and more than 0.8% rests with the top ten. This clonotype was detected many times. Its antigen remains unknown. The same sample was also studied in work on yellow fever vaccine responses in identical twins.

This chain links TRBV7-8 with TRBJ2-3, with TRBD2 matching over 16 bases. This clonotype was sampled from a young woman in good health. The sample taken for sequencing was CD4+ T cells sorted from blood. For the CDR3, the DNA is TGTGCCAGCAGCTTAGTGGGACTAGCGGGGGGGCCATCTCCCGGAGATACGCAGTATTTT. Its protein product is CASSLVGLAGGPSPGDTQYF. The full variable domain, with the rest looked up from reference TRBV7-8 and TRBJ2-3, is GAGVSQSPRYKVAKRGQDVALRCDPISGHVSLFWYQQALGQGPEFLTYFQNEAQLDKSGLPSDRFFAERPEGSVSTLKIQRTQQEDSAVYLCASSLVGLAGGPSPGDTQYFGPGTRLTVL.